This record concerns one T cell receptor beta chain sequence. Its specificity is not known. The CDR3 extends over 17 amino acids. V was clipped by 1 base and J by 3 bases, with 17 bases between them. These data originate in a study of T-cell reconstitution after alpha-beta-depleted transplantation in children. Study-wide points: Where alpha-beta T cells came from about two months after transplant was reportedly several hundred expanded graft clones.

During its preparation, the TCRbeta library received unique molecular identifiers. TCRdb independently ran MiXCR on the PCR reads; one entry per CDR3 protein. The table has hundreds of thousands of distinct CDR3 sequences, 20% to 30% seen once. V gene TRBV12-3 or TRBV12-4 combines with J gene TRBJ2-3, with D maybe TRBD2 (6 bases). The material was PBMCs, mostly from graft donor cells, obtained 360 days after TCRalphabeta/CD19-depleted stem cell transplant. The TCR originated in a female patient aged 2 to 10 who had a stem cell transplant for congenital amegakaryocytic thrombocytopenia, so the T cells may come from the graft donor. The CDR3 protein is CASSLGGDLLSTDTQYF. The CDR3 nucleotides read TGTGCCAGCAGTTTAGGGGGGGACCTACTATCGACAGATACGCAGTATTTT.